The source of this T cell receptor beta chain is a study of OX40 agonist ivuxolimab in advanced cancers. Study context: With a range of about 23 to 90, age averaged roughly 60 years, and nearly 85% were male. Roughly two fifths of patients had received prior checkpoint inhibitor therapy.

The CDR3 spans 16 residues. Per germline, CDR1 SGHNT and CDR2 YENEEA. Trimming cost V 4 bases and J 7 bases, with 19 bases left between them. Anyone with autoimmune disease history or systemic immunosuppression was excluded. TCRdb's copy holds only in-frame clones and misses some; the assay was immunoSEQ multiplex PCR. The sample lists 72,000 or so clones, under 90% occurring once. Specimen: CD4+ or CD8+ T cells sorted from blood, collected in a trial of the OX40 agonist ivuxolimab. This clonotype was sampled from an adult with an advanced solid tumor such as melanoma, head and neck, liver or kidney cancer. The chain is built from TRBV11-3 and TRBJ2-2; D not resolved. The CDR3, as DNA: TGTGCCAGCAGCTCCCGGCAGGTCGGGCTTATCGGGGAGCTGTTTTTT. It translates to CASSSRQVGLIGELFF.